The present T cell receptor (beta chain) was sequenced within a study of shared clonotypes between healthy human individuals. Worth noting for this clone: Antigen: not known.

Study-level points and caveats: Sharing across four donors was highest in naive CD4 (roughly 5%) and lowest in memory CD8 (roughly 0.4%).

Naive CD8 cells lacked CD45RO, underwent positive selection for CCR7 and left out terminally differentiated effector memory CD45RA+ cells. Participating donors were healthy, HIV-negative adults free of recent acute infections or vaccinations. This table comes from immunoSEQ multiplex PCR, and its TCRdb copy is limited to in-frame clones, with some not included. Of roughly 2,000,000 clones listed, around 93% were seen once; the top ten hold less than 2%. This clonotype was sampled from a young man in good health. Some clones in this sample may be carry-over from other donors' samples. The specimen sequenced was naive CD8+ T cells from PBMCs.

CDR3 bases: TGTGCCAGCACTATTGGACAGGGACAGTTCTTC. Translation: CASTIGQGQFF. The chain employs TRBV28 and TRBJ2-1, with 8 bases that match TRBD1. CDR3 length equals 11 residues. Per germline, CDR1 MDHEN and CDR2 SYDVKM. After removal of 7 bases from V and 13 bases from J, the junction contained 6 bases not matched to a gene.